This is a list of T cell receptor beta chains from one sample in a study of T cells after yellow fever vaccination. TCRdb analysed the 5' RACE reads with MiXCR anew, one entry per CDR3 protein. The data contain about 630,000 distinct CDR3 sequences, about 12% of them seen just once; the ten biggest clones take up around 14%. Specimen: PBMCs, collected on the day of the yellow fever booster vaccination. These receptor sequences come from a man aged 25 to 40 who received the YFV17D yellow fever vaccine. Both conserved end residues are part of each CDR3. The order of the fields is D gene, clone size, J gene, V gene, CDR3 DNA, CDR3 protein. The D gene is left open where the match is weak. For some rows the clone size is stated as once, few or many, or as a class when expanded; others skip it.

NA	NA	TRBJ2-1	TRBV30	TGTGCCTGGTCCGCGGGACGTAATGAGCAGTTCTTC	CAWSAGRNEQFF
NA	NA	TRBJ2-7	TRBV7-9	TGTGCCAGCAGCCAGGGGGGACTACAACTCTACGAGCAGTACTTC	CASSQGGLQLYEQYF
TRBD2	NA	TRBJ2-1	TRBV5-1	TGCGCCAGCAGCGTTCTAGCGGGGACCCTCTACAATGAGCAGTTCTTC	CASSVLAGTLYNEQFF
NA	many	TRBJ2-7	TRBV10-3	TGTGCCATCAGTCCAGTCTCCTACGAGCAGTACTTC	CAISPVSYEQYF
TRBD2	few	TRBJ2-1	TRBV7-2	TGTGCCAGCAGCTTAGCCCGACTAGCGGGAGAGAATGAGCAGTTCTTC	CASSLARLAGENEQFF
NA	few	TRBJ1-1	TRBV29-1	TGCAGCGGGGGCTTCGGGTACACTGAAGCTTTCTTT	CSGGFGYTEAFF
TRBD2	many	TRBJ2-3	TRBV28	TGTGCCAGCAGTTCCCCCGGACTAGCGAGCACAGATACGCAGTATTTT	CASSSPGLASTDTQYF
NA	NA	TRBJ2-3	TRBV4-3	TGCGCCAGCAGCCAATACGCGGGCACAGATACGCAGTATTTT	CASSQYAGTDTQYF
NA	many	TRBJ2-7	TRBV28	TGTGCCAGCAGCCGACAGTCCTACGAGCAGTACTTC	CASSRQSYEQYF
TRBD2	many	TRBJ2-1	TRBV5-1	TGCGCCAGCAGCAAAGCGGGAGGTGACTACAATGAGCAGTTCTTC	CASSKAGGDYNEQFF
NA	NA	TRBJ2-3	TRBV20-1	TGCAGTGCGGCTGACGTCCGGGACTCCCTCACAGATACGCAGTATTTT	CSAADVRDSLTDTQYF
NA	few	TRBJ2-3	TRBV5-1	TGCGCCAGCAGCTTGGTCGGGAGAAGTAGCACAGATACGCAGTATTTT	CASSLVGRSSTDTQYF
TRBD1	few	TRBJ1-1	TRBV12-3/TRBV12-4	TGTGCCAGCAGTTCAAACAGGGGTCTAAGCGAAGCTTTCTTT	CASSSNRGLSEAFF
NA	NA	TRBJ1-1	TRBV7-6	TGTGCCAGCAGCCCCGAGAGGGTCGGTGAAGCTTTCTTT	CASSPERVGEAFF
NA	NA	TRBJ2-1	TRBV20-1	TGCAGTGCTAGACAAGGGATGACCTACAATGAGCAGTTCTTC	CSARQGMTYNEQFF
NA	few	TRBJ2-4	TRBV20-1	TGCAGTGCTACGGACGGGAGTGCCAAAAACATTCAGTACTTC	CSATDGSAKNIQYF
NA	many	TRBJ2-1	TRBV27	TGTGCCAGCTCCCCCGGAGGGTTCGACAATGAGCAGTTCTTC	CASSPGGFDNEQFF
NA	NA	TRBJ2-1	TRBV3-1	TGTGCCAGCAGTAAGACTGCGAGCTCCTACAATGAGCAGTTCTTC	CASSKTASSYNEQFF
NA	few	TRBJ2-5	TRBV20-1	TGCAGTGCTGGACCGGACGGGCGATTATTTTTAAAAGAGACCCAGTACTTC	CSAGPDGRLFLKETQYF
NA	few	TRBJ1-5	TRBV7-2	TGTGCCAGCAGCTTAGTCTGGGATCAGCCCCAGCATTTT	CASSLVWDQPQHF
TRBD2	many	TRBJ2-1	TRBV6-2/TRBV6-3	TGTGCCAGCAGATACAGACTAGCGGGAGAAGACAATGAGCAGTTCTTC	CASRYRLAGEDNEQFF
NA	NA	TRBJ2-2	TRBV20-1	TGCAGTGCTAGAGATCTCTCCGGGGCCGGGGAGCTGTTTTTT	CSARDLSGAGELFF
TRBD2	NA	TRBJ2-1	TRBV5-4	TGTGCCAGCAGCTCGAGAGCGGGGGGACCCTACAATGAGCAGTTCTTC	CASSSRAGGPYNEQFF
TRBD2	NA	TRBJ2-1	TRBV5-1	TGCGCCAGCAGCCCGTCTAGCGGGAGTTTAGGTGAGCAGTTCTTC	CASSPSSGSLGEQFF
NA	few	TRBJ2-5	TRBV4-2	TGTGCCAGCAGCCGCAATGGTCCAGCCGAGACCCAGTACTTC	CASSRNGPAETQYF
NA	few	TRBJ2-3	TRBV20-1	TGCAGTGTGCTTAGGGGACACAGCACAGATACGCAGTATTTT	CSVLRGHSTDTQYF
TRBD2	few	TRBJ2-7	TRBV5-6	TGTGCCAGCAGCTCCCAGACTAGCGGGTCCTACGAGCAGTACTTC	CASSSQTSGSYEQYF
NA	NA	TRBJ2-5	TRBV9	TGTGCCAGCAGCGTGGGACTCTACCAAGAGACCCAGTACTTC	CASSVGLYQETQYF
NA	few	TRBJ2-2	TRBV21-1	TGTGCCAGCAGCAAAGAGGAGGGTGACACCGGGGAGCTGTTTTTT	CASSKEEGDTGELFF
NA	NA	TRBJ2-6	TRBV2	TGTGCCAGCAGTGAGGGCAGGCGAACTGGGGCCAACGTCCTGACTTTC	CASSEGRRTGANVLTF
NA	NA	TRBJ2-3	TRBV6-5	TGTGCCAGCAGTTACTCGAGCCTCTCCACAGATACGCAGTATTTT	CASSYSSLSTDTQYF
TRBD2	NA	TRBJ2-7	TRBV6-1	TGTGCCAGCAGCTCCGGACTAGCGGCCCATCGCGAGCAGTACTTC	CASSSGLAAHREQYF
NA	few	TRBJ2-3	TRBV29-1	TGCAGACACACAAGCCCTAAGCGGTGCAAGGATACGCAGTATTTT	CRHTSPKRCKDTQYF
NA	NA	TRBJ2-7	TRBV12-3/TRBV12-4	TGTGCCAGCAGAAACCGGACAAACCCTTGGGGTGAGCAGTACTTC	CASRNRTNPWGEQYF
NA	NA	TRBJ1-2	TRBV9	TGTGCCAGCAGCGTCGATCAGGGTGCCCGTGGCTACACCTTC	CASSVDQGARGYTF
TRBD2	NA	TRBJ2-3	TRBV7-2	TGTGCCAGCAGCCCTAAGAGAGCGGGAGGCGCAGATACGCAGTATTTT	CASSPKRAGGADTQYF
TRBD2	NA	TRBJ2-1	TRBV3-1	TGTGCCAGCAGCCTTAGCGGGAGCGACAATGAGCAGTTCTTC	CASSLSGSDNEQFF
NA	NA	TRBJ2-7	TRBV7-2	TGTGCCAGCAGTTCAGAAATCGGGGAGCAGTACTTC	CASSSEIGEQYF
TRBD1	many	TRBJ2-5	TRBV15	TGTGCCACCAGCAGAGATCTTGGGCAGGGGGAAGAGACCCAGTACTTC	CATSRDLGQGEETQYF
TRBD2	NA	TRBJ2-5	TRBV20-1	TGCAGTGCTAGTAGACTAGCGGGAGGGCCACCCTTCGAGACCCAGTACTTC	CSASRLAGGPPFETQYF
NA	few	TRBJ1-2	TRBV5-5	TGTGCCAGCAGCTCCCAGGGTACAAATGGCTACACCTTC	CASSSQGTNGYTF
NA	NA	TRBJ1-1	TRBV10-3	TGTGCCATCAGTGACGGGGGCTGGGCTGAAGCTTTCTTT	CAISDGGWAEAFF
TRBD2	NA	TRBJ2-4	TRBV10-3	TGTGCCTCGGGGACTAGCGAAGCCAAAAACATTCAGTACTTC	CASGTSEAKNIQYF
TRBD2	NA	TRBJ2-3	TRBV7-9	TGTGCCAGCAGCTTCCTCGGGACTAGCGTAACAGATACGCAGTATTTT	CASSFLGTSVTDTQYF